This T cell receptor (beta chain) was sequenced during a study of PD-L1 blockade in urothelial cancer. Study context: Timepoints chosen for blood analysis were 3 weeks (second dose) and 6 weeks after treatment start. Study observations and caveats: Patients with below-median pretreatment blood clonality survived longer.

As concerns this clone: Its target is not known. Within the sample, other DNA sequences also encode this same CDR3.

Deletions cut 8 bases from V and 2 bases from J, with 6 bases between. Germline V gene lookup returns CDR1 SNHLY and CDR2 FYNNEI. This CDR3 spans 11 amino acids. The time point denotes: pretreatment peripheral blood. The cohort comprised individuals with locally advanced or metastatic urothelial carcinoma. Every PCR got spiked synthetic TCR analog templates. Assay: immunoSEQ multiplex PCR; the TCRdb copy retains only in-frame clones and omits some. The table lists approximately 55,000 clones, 70% to 90% of them singletons, with around 20% in the top ten. The chain couples TRBV2 to TRBJ1-2, with D unclear. The TCR originated in a man aged 55 to 70 with urothelial cancer. This specimen was PBMCs, taken around atezolizumab (anti-PD-L1) treatment. This chain's CDR3 is CASVENYGYTF. As DNA, the CDR3 is TGTGCCAGCGTTGAGAACTATGGCTACACCTTC.